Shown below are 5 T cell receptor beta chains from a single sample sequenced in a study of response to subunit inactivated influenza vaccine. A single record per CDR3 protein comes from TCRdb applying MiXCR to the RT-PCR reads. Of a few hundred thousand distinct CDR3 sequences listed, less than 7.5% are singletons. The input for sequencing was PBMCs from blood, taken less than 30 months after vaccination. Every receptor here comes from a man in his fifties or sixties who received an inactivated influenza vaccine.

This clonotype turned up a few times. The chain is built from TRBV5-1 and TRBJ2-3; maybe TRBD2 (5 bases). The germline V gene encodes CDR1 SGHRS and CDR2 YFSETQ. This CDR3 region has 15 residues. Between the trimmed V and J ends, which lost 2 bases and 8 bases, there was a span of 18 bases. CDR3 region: CASSFLDLRRGTQYF. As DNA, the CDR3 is TGCGCCAGCAGCTTCCTAGACCTCCGACGGGGTACGCAGTATTTT.

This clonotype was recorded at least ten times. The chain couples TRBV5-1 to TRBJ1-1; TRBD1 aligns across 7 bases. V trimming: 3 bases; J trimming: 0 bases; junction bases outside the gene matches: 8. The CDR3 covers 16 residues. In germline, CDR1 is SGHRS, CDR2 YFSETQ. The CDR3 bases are TGCGCCAGCAGCTCCGTAACCGGGACAGTGAACACTGAAGCTTTCTTT. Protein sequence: CASSSVTGTVNTEAFF.

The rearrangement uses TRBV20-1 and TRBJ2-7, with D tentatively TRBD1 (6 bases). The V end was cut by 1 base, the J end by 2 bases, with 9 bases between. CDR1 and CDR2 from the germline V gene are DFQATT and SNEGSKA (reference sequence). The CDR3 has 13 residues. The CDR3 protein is CSARATGTYEQYF. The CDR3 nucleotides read TGCAGTGCTAGAGCCACAGGGACCTACGAGCAGTACTTC.

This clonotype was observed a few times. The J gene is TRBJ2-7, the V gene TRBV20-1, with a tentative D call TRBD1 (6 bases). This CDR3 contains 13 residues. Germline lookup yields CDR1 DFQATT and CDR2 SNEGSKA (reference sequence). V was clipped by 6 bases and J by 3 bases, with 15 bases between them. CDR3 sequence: CSAQGTQYYEQYF. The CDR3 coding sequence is TGCAGTGCCCAAGGGACACAGTACTACGAGCAGTACTTC.

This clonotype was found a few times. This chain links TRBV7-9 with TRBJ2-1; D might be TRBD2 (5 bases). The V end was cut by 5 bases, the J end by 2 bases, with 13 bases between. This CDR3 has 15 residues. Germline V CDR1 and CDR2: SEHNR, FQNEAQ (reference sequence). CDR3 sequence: CASSPRERTYNEQFF. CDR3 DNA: TGTGCCAGCAGCCCCCGGGAACGGACCTACAATGAGCAGTTCTTC. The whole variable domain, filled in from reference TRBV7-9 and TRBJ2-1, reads DTGVSQNPRHKITKRGQNVTFRCDPISEHNRLYWYRQTLGQGPEFLTYFQNEAQLEKSRLLSDRFSAERPKGSFSTLEIQRTEQGDSAMYLCASSPRERTYNEQFFGPGTRLTVL.